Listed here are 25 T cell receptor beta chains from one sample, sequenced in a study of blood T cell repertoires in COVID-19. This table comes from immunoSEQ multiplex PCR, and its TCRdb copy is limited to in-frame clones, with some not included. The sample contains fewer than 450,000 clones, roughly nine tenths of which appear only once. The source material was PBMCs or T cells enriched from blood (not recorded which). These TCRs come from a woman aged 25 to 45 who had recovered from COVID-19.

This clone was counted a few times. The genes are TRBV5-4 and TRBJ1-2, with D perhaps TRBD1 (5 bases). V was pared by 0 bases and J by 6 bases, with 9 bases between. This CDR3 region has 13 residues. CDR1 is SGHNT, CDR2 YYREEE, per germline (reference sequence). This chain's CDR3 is CASSLEGPHGYTF. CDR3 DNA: TGTGCCAGCAGCTTGGAGGGGCCGCATGGCTACACCTTC.

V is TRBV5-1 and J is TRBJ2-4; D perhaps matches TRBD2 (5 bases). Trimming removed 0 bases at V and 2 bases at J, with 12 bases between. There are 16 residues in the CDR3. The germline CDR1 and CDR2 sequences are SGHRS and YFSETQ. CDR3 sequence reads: CASSLAVGDPKNIQYF. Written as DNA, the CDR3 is TGCGCCAGCAGCTTGGCCGTGGGAGACCCCAAAAACATTCAGTACTTC.

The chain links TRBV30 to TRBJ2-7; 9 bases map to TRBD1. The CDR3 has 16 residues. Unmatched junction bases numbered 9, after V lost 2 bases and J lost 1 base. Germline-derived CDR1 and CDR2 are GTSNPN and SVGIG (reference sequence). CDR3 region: CAWSRKGQGESYEQYF. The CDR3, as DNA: TGTGCCTGGAGTCGCAAGGGACAGGGTGAGTCCTACGAGCAGTACTTC. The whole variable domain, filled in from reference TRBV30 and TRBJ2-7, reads SQTIHQWPATLVQPVGSPLSLECTVEGTSNPNLYWYRQAAGRGLQLLFYSVGIGQISSEVPQNLSASRPQDRQFILSSKKLLLSDSGFYLCAWSRKGQGESYEQYFGPGTRLTVT.

CDR3 bases: TGTGCCAGCAGCAAAACGGTTAGCGGGGGCCAACCCTACGAGCAGTACTTC. Protein product: CASSKTVSGGQPYEQYF. This chain links TRBV11-2 with TRBJ2-7; TRBD2 agrees at 9 bases. Germline V gene lookup returns CDR1 SGHAT and CDR2 FQNNGV. J was trimmed by 2 bases and V by 5 bases; bases with no gene match: 13. The CDR3 is made up of 17 amino acids.

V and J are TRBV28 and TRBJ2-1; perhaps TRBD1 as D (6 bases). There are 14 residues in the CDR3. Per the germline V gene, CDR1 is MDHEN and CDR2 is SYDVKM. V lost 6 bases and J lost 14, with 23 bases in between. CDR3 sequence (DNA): TGTGCCAGCAGCCCGGGTGGCAGGGGCATGTTTGAGTTCTTC. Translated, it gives CASSPGGRGMFEFF.

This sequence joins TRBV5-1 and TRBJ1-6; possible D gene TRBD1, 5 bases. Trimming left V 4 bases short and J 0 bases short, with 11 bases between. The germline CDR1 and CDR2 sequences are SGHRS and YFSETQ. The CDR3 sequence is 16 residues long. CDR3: CASSPGGSSYNSPLHF. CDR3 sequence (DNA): TGCGCCAGCAGCCCGGGGGGTAGCTCCTATAATTCACCCCTCCACTTT.

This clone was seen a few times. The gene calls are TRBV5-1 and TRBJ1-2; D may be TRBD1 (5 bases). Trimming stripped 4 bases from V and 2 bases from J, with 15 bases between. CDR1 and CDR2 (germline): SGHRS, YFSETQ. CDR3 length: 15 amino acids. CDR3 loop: CASSANRRNNYGYTF. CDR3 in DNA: TGCGCCAGCAGCGCTAACAGGAGAAACAACTATGGCTACACCTTC.

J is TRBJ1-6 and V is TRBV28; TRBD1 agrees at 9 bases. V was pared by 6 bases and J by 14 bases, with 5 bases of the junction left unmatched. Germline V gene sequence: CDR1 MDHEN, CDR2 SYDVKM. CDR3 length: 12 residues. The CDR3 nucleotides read TGTGCCAGCAGCCGGACAGGGGTCACCCTCCACTTT. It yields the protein CASSRTGVTLHF. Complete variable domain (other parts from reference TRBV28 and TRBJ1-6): DVKVTQSSRYLVKRTGEKVFLECVQDMDHENMFWYRQDPGLGLRLIYFSYDVKMKEKGDIPEGYSVSREKKERFSLILESASTNQTSMYLCASSRTGVTLHFGNGTRLTVT.

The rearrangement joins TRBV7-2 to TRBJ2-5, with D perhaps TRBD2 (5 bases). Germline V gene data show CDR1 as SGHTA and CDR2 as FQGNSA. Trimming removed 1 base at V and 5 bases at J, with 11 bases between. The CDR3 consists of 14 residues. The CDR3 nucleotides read TGTGCCAGCAGCTTAGATAGCCAGCGGGAGACCCAGTACTTC. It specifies CASSLDSQRETQYF. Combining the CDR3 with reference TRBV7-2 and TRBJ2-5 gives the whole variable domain GAGVSQSPSNKVTEKGKDVELRCDPISGHTALYWYRQSLGQGLEFLIYFQGNSAPDKSGLPSDRFSAERTGGSVSTLTIQRTQQEDSAVYLCASSLDSQRETQYFGPGTRLLVL.

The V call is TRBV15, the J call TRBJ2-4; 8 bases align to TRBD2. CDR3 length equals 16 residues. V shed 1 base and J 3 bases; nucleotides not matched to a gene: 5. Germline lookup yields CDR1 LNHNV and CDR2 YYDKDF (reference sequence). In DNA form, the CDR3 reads TGTGCCACCAGCAGAGGGGGACTAGGTGGCAAAAACATTCAGTACTTC. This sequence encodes CATSRGGLGGKNIQYF.

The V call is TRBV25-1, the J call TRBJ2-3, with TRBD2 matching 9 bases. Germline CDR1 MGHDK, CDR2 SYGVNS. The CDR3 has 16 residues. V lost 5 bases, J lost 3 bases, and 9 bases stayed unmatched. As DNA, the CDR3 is TGTGCCAGCAGTCGACGCGGGGGGGCCGGGACAGATACGCAGTATTTT. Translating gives CASSRRGGAGTDTQYF.

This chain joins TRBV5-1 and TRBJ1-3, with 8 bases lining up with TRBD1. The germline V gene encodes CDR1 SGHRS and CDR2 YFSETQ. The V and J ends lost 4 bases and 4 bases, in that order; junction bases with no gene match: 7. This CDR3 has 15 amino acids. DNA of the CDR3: TGCGCCAGCAGCCTGACAGGGGATTCAGGAAACACCATATATTTT. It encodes CASSLTGDSGNTIYF.

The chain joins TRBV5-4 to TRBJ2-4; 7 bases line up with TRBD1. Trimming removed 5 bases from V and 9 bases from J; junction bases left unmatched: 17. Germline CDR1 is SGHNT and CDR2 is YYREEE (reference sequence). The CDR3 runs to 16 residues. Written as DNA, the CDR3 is TGTGCCAGCAGGCGATACAGGGGAAGATTCGTACTCATTCAGTACTTC. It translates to CASRRYRGRFVLIQYF.

Here the CDR3 DNA reads TGTGCCAGCTCACCGCCGGGGAATCAGCCCCAGCATTTT. As protein: CASSPPGNQPQHF. The J gene is TRBJ1-5, the V gene TRBV18; D not certain. Germline CDR1 and CDR2: KGHSH and LQKENI. V was pared by 3 bases and J by 4 bases, with 7 bases between. CDR3 length equals 13 residues.

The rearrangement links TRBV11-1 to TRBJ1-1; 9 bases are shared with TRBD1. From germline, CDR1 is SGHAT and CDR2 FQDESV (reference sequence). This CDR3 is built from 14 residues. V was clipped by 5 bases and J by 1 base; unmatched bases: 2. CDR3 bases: TGTGCCAGCAGCCCGGGACAGGGGAACACTGAAGCTTTCTTT. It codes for CASSPGQGNTEAFF.

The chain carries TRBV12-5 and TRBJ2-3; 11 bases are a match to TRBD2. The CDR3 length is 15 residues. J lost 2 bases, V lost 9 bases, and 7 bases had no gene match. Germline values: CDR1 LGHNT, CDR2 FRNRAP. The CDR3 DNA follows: TGTGCTAGCGCTACTAGCGGGGGCTCCACAGATACGCAGTATTTT. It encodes CASATSGGSTDTQYF.

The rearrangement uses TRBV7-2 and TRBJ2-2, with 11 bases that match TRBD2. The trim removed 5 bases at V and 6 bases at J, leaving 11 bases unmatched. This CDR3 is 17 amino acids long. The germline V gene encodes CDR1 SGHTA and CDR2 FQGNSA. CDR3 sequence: CASSQRGLAGGPGELFF. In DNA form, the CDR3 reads TGTGCCAGCAGCCAGCGGGGGCTAGCGGGGGGACCCGGGGAGCTGTTTTTT.

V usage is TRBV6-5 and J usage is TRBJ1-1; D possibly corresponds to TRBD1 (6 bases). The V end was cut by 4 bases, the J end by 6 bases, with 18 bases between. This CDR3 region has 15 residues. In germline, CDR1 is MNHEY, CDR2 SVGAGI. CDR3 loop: CASSLEGQGIAEAFF. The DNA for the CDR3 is TGTGCCAGCAGTTTAGAGGGACAAGGTATCGCTGAAGCTTTCTTT.

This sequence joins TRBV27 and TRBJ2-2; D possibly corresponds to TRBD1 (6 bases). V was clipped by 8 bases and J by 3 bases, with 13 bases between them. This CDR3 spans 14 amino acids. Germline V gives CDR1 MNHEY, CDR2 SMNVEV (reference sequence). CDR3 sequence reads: CASWASGDTGELFF. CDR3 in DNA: TGTGCCAGCTGGGCCTCAGGGGACACCGGGGAGCTGTTTTTT.

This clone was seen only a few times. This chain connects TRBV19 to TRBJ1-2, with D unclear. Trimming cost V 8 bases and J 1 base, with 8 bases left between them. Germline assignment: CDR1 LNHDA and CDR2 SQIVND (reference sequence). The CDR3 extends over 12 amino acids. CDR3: CASSVFNYGYTF. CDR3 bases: TGTGCCAGTTCCGTATTTAACTATGGCTACACCTTC.

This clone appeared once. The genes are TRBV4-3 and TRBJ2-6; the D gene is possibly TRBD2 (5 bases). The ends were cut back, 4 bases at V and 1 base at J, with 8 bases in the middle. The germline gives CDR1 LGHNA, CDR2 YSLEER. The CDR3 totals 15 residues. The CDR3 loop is CASSRGFSGANVLTF. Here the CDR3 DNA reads TGCGCCAGCAGCCGCGGGTTTTCTGGGGCCAACGTCCTGACTTTC.

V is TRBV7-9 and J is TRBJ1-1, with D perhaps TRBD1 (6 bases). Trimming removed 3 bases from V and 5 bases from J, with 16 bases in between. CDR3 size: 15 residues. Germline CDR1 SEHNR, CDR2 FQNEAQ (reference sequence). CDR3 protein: CASSFRSGTPTEAFF. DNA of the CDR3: TGTGCCAGCAGCTTCCGTTCCGGGACACCTACTGAAGCTTTCTTT.

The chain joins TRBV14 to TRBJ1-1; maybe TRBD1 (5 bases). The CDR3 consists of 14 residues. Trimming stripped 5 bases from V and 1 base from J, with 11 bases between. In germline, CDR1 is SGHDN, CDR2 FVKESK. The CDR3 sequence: CASSKLQGNTEAFF. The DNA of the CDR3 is TGTGCCAGCAGCAAATTGCAGGGGAACACTGAAGCTTTCTTT.

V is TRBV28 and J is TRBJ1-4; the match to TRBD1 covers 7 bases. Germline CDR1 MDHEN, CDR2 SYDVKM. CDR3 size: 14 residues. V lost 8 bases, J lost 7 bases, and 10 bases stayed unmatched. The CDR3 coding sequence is TGTGCCAGCGGCCTACAGGGGTTGGGTGAAAAACTGTTTTTT. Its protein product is CASGLQGLGEKLFF.

CDR3 protein: CASSERGAQGNQPQHF. CDR3 nucleotides: TGTGCCAGCAGTGAACGGGGGGCGCAGGGCAATCAGCCCCAGCATTTT. V is TRBV25-1 and J is TRBJ1-5; D may be TRBD1 (6 bases). Germline V gene lookup returns CDR1 MGHDK and CDR2 SYGVNS. Between the trimmed V and J ends, which lost 2 bases and 2 bases, there was a span of 13 bases. The CDR3 length is 16 residues. The whole variable domain, remainder taken from reference TRBV25-1 and TRBJ1-5, is EADIYQTPRYLVIGTGKKITLECSQTMGHDKMYWYQQDPGMELHLIHYSYGVNSTEKGDLSSESTVSRIRTEHFPLTLESARPSHTSQYLCASSERGAQGNQPQHFGDGTRLSIL.